Only a few counts were recorded for the clone carrying this TCR beta chain. Its antigen is unknown. The TCR beta cDNA libraries contained unique molecular identifiers. T cells, roughly 0.9 to 11 million of them, yielded some 500,000 cDNA molecules. TCRdb reprocessed the PCR reads via MiXCR and lists one record per CDR3 protein. The repertoire holds fewer than 550,000 distinct CDR3 sequences, with 30% to 40% as singletons. The data were taken from a study of post-analysis software for immune sequencing data. About the research overall: Courses of disease covered relapsing-remitting, secondary progressive and progressive-relapsing multiple sclerosis. Study-wide results and limits: Batch-matched samples strongly co-clustered by F measure. Relative to controls, patients with multiple sclerosis showed significantly lower normalized Chao1 diversity. Roughly 5 TRBV segments occurring more often in patients than controls included TRBV5-6, TRBV5-1 and TRBV20-1.

Germline lookup yields CDR1 ENHRY and CDR2 SYGVKD. This CDR3 comprises 13 residues. The chain joins TRBV10-3 to TRBJ1-6; TRBD1 might be the D (5 bases). The sequence was obtained from a girl between 2 and 17 years old with multiple sclerosis. Sequenced material: blood. The CDR3 here is CGSRDEPNSPLHF. The CDR3 coding sequence is TGTGGCTCCCGGGACGAGCCAAATTCACCCCTCCACTTT.